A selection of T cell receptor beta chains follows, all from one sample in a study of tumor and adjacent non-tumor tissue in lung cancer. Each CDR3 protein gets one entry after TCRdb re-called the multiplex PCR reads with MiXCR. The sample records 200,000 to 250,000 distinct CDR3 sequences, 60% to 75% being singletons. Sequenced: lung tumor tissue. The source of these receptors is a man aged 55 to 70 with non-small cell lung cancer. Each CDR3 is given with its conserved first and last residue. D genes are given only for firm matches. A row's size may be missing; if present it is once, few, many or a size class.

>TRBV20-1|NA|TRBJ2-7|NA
TGCAGTGCTAGAGATGATGGTCGGGGGGCCTCCTACGAGCAGTACTTC
CSARDDGRGASYEQYF
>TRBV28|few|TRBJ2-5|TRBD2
TGTGCCAGCAGTCTTCGGGAGGGGGGGGCCTCCCAAGAGACCCAGTACTTC
CASSLREGGASQETQYF
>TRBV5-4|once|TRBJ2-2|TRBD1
TGTGCCAGCAGCCAGGGACAGAGGAACACCGGGGAGCTGCTTTTT
CASSQGQRNTGELLF
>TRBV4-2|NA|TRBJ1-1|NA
TGTACCAGGAGCATCGGTAGGGAAAACACTGAAGCTTTCTTT
CTRSIGRENTEAFF
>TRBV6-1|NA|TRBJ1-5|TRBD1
TGTGCCAGCAGAGGTCGGGACAGGGGCAATAAGCCCCAGCATTTT
CASRGRDRGNKPQHF
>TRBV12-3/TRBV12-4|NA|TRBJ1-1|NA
TGTGCCAGCAGTTTCCGGGCAGGGACGGACACTGAAGCTTTCTTT
CASSFRAGTDTEAFF
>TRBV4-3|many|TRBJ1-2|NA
TGCGCCAGCAGCCAAGTGCTTTCCGGGACTCCCGACTATGGCTACACCTTC
CASSQVLSGTPDYGYTF
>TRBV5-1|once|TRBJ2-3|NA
TGTGCCAGCAGCTTGGGTGATACGCAGTATTTT
CASSLGDTQYF
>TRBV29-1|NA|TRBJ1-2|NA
TGCAGCGGTGACGGCTCCAACTATGGCTACACCTTC
CSGDGSNYGYTF
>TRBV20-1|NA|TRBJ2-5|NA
TGTAGTGCTAGAGGGGGACGGGGGGAAGAGACCCAGTACTTC
CSARGGRGEETQYF
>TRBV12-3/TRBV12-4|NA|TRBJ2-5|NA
TGTGTCAGCAGTTATCGACAGTTAAGGGGCGGCGGAGAGACCCAGTACTTC
CVSSYRQLRGGGETQYF
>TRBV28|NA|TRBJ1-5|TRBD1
TGTACCAGTAGTCTAGGACAGGAGTACTTCAATCAGCCCCAGCATTTT
CTSSLGQEYFNQPQHF
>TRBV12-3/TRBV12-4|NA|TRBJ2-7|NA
TGTGCCAGCTCCCCGGGGGCCCTCGAGCAGTACTTC
CASSPGALEQYF
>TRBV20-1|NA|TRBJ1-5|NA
TGCAGTGCTGACTCCGGGCTTAGGAATCAGCCCCAGCATTTC
CSADSGLRNQPQHF
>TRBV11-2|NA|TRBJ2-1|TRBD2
TGTGAAAGCAGTCTTAGGCTAGCGGGGGCCTACAATGAGCGGTTCTTC
CESSLRLAGAYNERFF
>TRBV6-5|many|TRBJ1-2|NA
TGTGCCAGCAGTTACGTGGGGGGAAACACCTATGGCTACACCTTC
CASSYVGGNTYGYTF
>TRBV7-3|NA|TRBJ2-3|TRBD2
TGTGCCAGCAGCGAGCTAGCGGGGGGGCAGGATACGCAGTATTTT
CASSELAGGQDTQYF
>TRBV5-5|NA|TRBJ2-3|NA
TGTGCCAGCAGCGCGCCGGGTCCAGATGCGCACTATTTT
CASSAPGPDAHYF
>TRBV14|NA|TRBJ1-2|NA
TGTGCCAGCAGTCAAGATTGGAGGGGAGGTGGCTACACCTTC
CASSQDWRGGGYTF
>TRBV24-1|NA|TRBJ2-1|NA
TGTGCCACCAGTGATAGGAATGAGCAGTTCTTC
CATSDRNEQFF
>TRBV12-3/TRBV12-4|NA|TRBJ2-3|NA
TGTGACAGCAGTTTAGTTCGGCAGGTTAAGACAGATACGCAGTATTTT
CDSSLVRQVKTDTQYF
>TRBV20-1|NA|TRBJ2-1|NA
TGCAATGCTAGAGGGGATTCCTCCTACAATGAGCATTTCTTC
CNARGDSSYNEHFF
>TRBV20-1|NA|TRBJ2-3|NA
TGCAGTGCTAGAGAATACAGCATAGATACACAGTATTTT
CSAREYSIDTQYF
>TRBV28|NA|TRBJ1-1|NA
TGTGTCAGCAGTTTGGTCTTGAACACTGAAGCTTTCTTT
CVSSLVLNTEAFF
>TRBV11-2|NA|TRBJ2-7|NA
TGTGCCAGCAGCAGTGAGATACGAGAGCATTACTTC
CASSSEIREHYF
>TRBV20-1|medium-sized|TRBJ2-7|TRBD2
TGCAGTGCTAGTGGACTAGGGAGTATCTACGAGCAGTACTTC
CSASGLGSIYEQYF
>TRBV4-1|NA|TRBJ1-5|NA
TGCGCCAGCAGCCAAGACTCCGGCGGCGTTCCGTTCCAGCCCCAGCATTTT
CASSQDSGGVPFQPQHF
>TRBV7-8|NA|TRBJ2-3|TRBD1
TGTGCCAGCAGCTTAGCAGGGGGCGCCGACACAGATACGCAGTATTTT
CASSLAGGADTDTQYF
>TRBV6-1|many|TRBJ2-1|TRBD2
TGTGCCAGCAGTGAAGACGAGGGAGGGTCCAATGAGCAGTTCTTC
CASSEDEGGSNEQFF
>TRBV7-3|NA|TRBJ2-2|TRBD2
TGTGCCAGCAGCCCACTACTAGCGGGGAACACCGGGGAGCTATTTTTT
CASSPLLAGNTGELFF
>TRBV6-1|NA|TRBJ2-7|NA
TGTGCCAATAGTGAAGCGAGGGTCTACCCCTACGAGGAGTACTTC
CANSEARVYPYEEYF
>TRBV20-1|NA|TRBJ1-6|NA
TGCAGTGCTAGAGTCCCGAGGGCGCCCCTTAATTCACCCCTCCACTTT
CSARVPRAPLNSPLHF
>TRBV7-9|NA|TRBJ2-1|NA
TGTGCTATAGCAGCGAATGAGCAGTTTTTC
CAIAANEQFF
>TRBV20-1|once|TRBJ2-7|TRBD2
TGCAGTGCTAACCCCCGTGGGGAGGGCCTTTACGAACAGTACTTC
CSANPRGEGLYEQYF
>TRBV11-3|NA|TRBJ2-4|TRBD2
TGTGCCAGCAGCTTAATTAGCGGGCAGCCCCGAAACATTCAGTACTTC
CASSLISGQPRNIQYF
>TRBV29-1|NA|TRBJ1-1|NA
TGCAGCGTTCCTCCTCCGGGCAGGAACACTCCAACTTTCTTT
CSVPPPGRNTPTFF
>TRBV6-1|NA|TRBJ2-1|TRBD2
TGTGCCACCCGACCCCAGGGACTAGATAAGGATGAGCAGTTCTTC
CATRPQGLDKDEQFF
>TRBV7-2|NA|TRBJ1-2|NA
TGTGCCAGCAGCTTAGAGGGGGGAGCCGCATACACCTTC
CASSLEGGAAYTF
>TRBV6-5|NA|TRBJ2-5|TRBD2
TGTGCCAGCAGATACGGCGGGGGGGAGGGTTTACAAAAGACCCAGTACTTT
CASRYGGGEGLQKTQYF
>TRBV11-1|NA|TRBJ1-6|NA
TGTGCCAGCAGTTTAGAAGCGACGAGCTCCTATAATTCACCCCTCTACTTT
CASSLEATSSYNSPLYF
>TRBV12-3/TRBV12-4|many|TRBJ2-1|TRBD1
TGTGCCAGCAGTTCTCCATGGACAGGGAATGAGCAGTTCTTC
CASSSPWTGNEQFF
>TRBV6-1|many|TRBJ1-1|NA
TGTGCCAGCAGTAACCGGGGCGCGGACACTGAAGCTTTCTTT
CASSNRGADTEAFF
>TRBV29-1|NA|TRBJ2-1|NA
TGCAGCGTTAGAAAAGGGGGGGCGGTCTACAATGAGCTGTTCTTT
CSVRKGGAVYNELFF
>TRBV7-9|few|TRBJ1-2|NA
TGTGCCAGCAGCCGCTCGGGGGCAGGGAACTATGGCTACACCTTC
CASSRSGAGNYGYTF
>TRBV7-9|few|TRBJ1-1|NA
TGTGCCAGCAGCCTATGGCAGGGGCGGAACACTGAAGCTTTCTTT
CASSLWQGRNTEAFF
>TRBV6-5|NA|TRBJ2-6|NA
TGTGCCGGCAGAGAGCCGGGACATCATAGCTCTGGGGCCAACGTCCTCACTTTC
CAGREPGHHSSGANVLTF
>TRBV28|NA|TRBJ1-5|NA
TGTGCCAGCAGTTTATTTTCAGGGGTCGCCCTCTATAGCAATCAGCCCCAGCATTTT
CASSLFSGVALYSNQPQHF
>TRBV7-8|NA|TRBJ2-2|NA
TGTGCCAGCAGTCCCAGGGGAGTAACGGGGGCCACCGCCGGGGAGATGTTTTTT
CASSPRGVTGATAGEMFF
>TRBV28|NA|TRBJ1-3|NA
TGTGCCAGCGTAAAAGGGGGACACACCATATATTTT
CASVKGGHTIYF
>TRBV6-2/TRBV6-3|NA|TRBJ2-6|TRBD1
TGTGCCAGCAGTGACAGGGTCGGGGCCAACCTCCTGACTTTC
CASSDRVGANLLTF
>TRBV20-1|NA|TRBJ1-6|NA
TGCAATGCCACCTTGACTGGGGCTTCACTCCTCCACTTT
CNATLTGASLLHF
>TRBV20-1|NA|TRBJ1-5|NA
TGCAGTGCGAAAAAGGGTGGCGGGACCAATCAGCCCCAGCATTTT
CSAKKGGGTNQPQHF
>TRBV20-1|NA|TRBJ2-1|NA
TGCAGTGCTAGAGATAGTGGGACCAGGAGGTCCTATAATGAGCAGTTCTTC
CSARDSGTRRSYNEQFF
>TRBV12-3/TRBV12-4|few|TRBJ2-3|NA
TGTGCCAGCAGTTTGGCGGGCAGGGAGAGGACAGATACGCAGTATTTT
CASSLAGRERTDTQYF